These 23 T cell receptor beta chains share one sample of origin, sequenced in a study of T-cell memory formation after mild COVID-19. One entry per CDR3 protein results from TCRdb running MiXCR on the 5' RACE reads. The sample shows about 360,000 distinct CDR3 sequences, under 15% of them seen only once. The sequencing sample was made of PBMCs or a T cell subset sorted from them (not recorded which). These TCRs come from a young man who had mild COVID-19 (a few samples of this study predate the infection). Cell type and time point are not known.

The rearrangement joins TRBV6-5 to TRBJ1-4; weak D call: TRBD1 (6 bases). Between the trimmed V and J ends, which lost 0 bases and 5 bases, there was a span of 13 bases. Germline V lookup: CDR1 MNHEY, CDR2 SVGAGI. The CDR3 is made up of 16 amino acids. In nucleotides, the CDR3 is TGTGCCAGCAGTTACTCGTCCGGACAGAGAAATGAAAAACTGTTTTTT. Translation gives CASSYSSGQRNEKLFF.

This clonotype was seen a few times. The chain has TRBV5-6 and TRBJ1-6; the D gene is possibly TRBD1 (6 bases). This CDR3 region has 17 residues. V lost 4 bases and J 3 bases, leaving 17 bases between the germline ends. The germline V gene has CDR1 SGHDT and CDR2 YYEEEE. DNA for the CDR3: TGTGCCAGCAGCCCTCTCGGAGGGGGAGGCTATAATTCACCCCTCCACTTT. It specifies CASSPLGGGGYNSPLHF.

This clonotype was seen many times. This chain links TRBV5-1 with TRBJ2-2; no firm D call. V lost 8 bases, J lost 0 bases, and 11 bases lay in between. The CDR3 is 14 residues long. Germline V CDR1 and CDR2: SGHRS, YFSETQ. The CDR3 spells CASRPNSNTGELFF. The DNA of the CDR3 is TGCGCCAGTAGGCCCAACTCGAACACCGGGGAGCTGTTTTTT.

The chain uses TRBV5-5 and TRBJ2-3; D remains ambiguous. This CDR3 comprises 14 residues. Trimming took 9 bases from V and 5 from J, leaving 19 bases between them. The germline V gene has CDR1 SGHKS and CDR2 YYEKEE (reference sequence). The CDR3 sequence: CATFSMEQQDTQYF. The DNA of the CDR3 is TGTGCCACCTTTTCAATGGAGCAACAAGATACGCAGTATTTT.

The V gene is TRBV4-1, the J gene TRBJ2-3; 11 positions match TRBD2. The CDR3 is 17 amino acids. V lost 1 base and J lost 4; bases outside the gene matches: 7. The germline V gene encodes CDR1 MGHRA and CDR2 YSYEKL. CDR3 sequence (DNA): TGCGCCAGCAGCCAAGCCGGGGCTAGCGGGGGGCCAGATACGCAGTATTTT. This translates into CASSQAGASGGPDTQYF.

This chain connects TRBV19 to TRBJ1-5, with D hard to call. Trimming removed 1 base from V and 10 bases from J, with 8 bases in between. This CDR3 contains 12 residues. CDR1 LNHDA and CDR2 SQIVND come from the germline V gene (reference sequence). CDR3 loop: CASSIVPLPQHF. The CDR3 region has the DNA TGTGCCAGTAGTATAGTTCCACTCCCCCAGCATTTT. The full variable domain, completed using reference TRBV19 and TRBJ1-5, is DGGITQSPKYLFRKEGQNVTLSCEQNLNHDAMYWYRQDPGQGLRLIYYSQIVNDFQKGDIAEGYSVSREKKESFPLTVTSAQKNPTAFYLCASSIVPLPQHFGDGTRLSIL.

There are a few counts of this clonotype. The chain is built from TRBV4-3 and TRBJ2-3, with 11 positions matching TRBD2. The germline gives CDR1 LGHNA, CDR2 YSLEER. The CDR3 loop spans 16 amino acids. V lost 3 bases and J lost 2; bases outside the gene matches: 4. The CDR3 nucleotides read TGCGCCAGCAGCCAGAATAGCGGGGGGGCCACAGATACGCAGTATTTT. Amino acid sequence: CASSQNSGGATDTQYF.

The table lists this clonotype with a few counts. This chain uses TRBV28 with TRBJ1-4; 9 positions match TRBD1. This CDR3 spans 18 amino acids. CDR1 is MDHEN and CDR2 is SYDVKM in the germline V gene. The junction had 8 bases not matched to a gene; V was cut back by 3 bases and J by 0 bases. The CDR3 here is CASSLLGQGTSTNEKLFF. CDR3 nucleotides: TGTGCCAGCAGTTTGCTGGGACAGGGCACGTCAACTAATGAAAAACTGTTTTTT.

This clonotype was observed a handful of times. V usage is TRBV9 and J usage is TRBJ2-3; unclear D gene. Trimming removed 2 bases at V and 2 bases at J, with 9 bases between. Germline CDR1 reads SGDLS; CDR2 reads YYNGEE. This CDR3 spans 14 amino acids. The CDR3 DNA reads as TGTGCCAGCAGCGTCAAGCCGGCCACAGATACGCAGTATTTT. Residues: CASSVKPATDTQYF.

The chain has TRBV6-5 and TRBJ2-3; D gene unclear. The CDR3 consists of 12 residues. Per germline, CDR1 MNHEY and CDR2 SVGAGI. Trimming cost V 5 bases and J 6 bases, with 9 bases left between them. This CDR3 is CASSRTKDTQYF. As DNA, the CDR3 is TGTGCCAGCAGTCGGACCAAGGATACGCAGTATTTT.

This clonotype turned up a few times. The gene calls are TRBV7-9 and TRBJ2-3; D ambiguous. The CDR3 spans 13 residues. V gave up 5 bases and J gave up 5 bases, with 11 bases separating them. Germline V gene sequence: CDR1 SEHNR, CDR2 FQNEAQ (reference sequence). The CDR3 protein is CASSLVGQDTQYF. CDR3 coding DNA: TGTGCCAGCAGCCTGGTGGGTCAAGATACGCAGTATTTT.

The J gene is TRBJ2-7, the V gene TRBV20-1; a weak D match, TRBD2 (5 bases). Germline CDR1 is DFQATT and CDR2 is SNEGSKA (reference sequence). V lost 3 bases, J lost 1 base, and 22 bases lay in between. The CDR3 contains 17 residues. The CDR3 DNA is TGCAGTGCTAGTGGTAGAACTAGTCGGTCAGGATCCTACGAGCAGTACGTC. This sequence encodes CSASGRTSRSGSYEQYV.

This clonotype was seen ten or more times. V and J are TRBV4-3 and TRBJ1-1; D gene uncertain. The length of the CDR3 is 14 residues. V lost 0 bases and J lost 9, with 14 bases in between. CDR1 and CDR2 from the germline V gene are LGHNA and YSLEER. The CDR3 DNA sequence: TGCGCCAGCAGCCAAGAATCTTGGGCAACCCAAGCTTTCTTT. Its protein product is CASSQESWATQAFF.

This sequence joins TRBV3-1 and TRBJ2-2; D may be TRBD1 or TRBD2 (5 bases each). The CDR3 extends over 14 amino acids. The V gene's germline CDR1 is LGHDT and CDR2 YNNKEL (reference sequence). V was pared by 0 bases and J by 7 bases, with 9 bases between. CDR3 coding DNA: TGTGCCAGCAGCCAAGATTCGGGGCACGGGGAGCTGTTTTTT. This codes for CASSQDSGHGELFF.

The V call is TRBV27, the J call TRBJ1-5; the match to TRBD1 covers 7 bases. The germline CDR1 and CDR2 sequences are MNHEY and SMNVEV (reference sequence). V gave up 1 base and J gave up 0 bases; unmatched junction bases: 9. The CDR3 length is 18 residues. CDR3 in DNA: TGTGCCAGCAGTTTATTGGGTCCCGGGACAGATAGCAATCAGCCCCAGCATTTT. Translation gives CASSLLGPGTDSNQPQHF.

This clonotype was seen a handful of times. CDR3 loop: CSAEVREGYGYTF. CDR3 nucleotide sequence: TGCAGTGCTGAAGTTCGGGAAGGCTATGGCTACACCTTC. The V and J genes are TRBV20-1 and TRBJ1-2, with no clear D. CDR3 length: 13 amino acids. Germline V lookup: CDR1 DFQATT, CDR2 SNEGSKA (reference sequence). The V gene lost 5 bases and the J gene lost 4 bases, with 14 bases spanning the gap.

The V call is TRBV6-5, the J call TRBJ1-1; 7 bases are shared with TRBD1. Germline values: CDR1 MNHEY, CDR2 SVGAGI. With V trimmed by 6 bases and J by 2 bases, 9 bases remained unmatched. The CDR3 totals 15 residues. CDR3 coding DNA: TGTGCCAGCAGCGCCAGGGGGACGGGAAACACTGAAGCTTTCTTT. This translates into CASSARGTGNTEAFF.

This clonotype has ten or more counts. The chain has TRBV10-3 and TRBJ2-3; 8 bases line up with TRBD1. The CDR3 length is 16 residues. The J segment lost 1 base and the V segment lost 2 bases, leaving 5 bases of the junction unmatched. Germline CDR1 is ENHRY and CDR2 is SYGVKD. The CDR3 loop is CAISEDRGIGTDTQYF. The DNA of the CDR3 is TGTGCCATCAGTGAGGACAGGGGTATCGGCACAGATACGCAGTATTTT.

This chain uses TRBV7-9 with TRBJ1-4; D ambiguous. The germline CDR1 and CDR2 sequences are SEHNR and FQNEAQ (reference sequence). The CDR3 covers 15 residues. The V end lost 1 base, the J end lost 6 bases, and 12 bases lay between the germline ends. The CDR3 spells CASSLVRLGDEKLFF. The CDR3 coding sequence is TGTGCCAGCAGCTTAGTTCGGTTGGGTGATGAAAAACTGTTTTTT.

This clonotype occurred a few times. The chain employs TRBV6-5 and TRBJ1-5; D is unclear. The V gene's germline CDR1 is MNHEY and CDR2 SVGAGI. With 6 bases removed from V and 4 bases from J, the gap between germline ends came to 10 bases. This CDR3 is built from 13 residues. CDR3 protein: CASRLAGNQPQHF. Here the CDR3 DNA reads TGTGCCAGCAGACTAGCGGGGAATCAGCCCCAGCATTTT.

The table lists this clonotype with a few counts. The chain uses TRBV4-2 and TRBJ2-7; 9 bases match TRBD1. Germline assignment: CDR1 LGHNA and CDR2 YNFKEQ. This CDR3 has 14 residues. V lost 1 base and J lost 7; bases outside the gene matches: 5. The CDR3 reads CASSQAGQGGEQYF. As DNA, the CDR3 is TGTGCCAGCAGCCAAGCGGGACAGGGTGGAGAGCAGTACTTC.

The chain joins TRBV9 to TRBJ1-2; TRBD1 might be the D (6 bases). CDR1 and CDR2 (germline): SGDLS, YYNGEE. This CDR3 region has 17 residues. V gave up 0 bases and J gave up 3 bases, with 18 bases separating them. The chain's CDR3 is CASSVASPAGADYGYTF. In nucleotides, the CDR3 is TGTGCCAGCAGCGTAGCTTCCCCAGCGGGGGCCGACTATGGCTACACCTTC.

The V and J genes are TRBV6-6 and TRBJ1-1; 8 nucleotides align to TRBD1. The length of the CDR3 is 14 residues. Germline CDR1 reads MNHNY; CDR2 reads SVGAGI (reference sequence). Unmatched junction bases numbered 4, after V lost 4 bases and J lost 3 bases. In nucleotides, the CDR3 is TGTGCCAGCAGTTTTGACAGGGGTTACACTGAAGCTTTCTTT. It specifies CASSFDRGYTEAFF.